This T cell receptor (beta chain) was sequenced in a study of response to subunit inactivated influenza vaccine. Whole-study findings and limits: Each seasonal flu vaccination may recruit only limited new T cells, authors suggested.

This clonotype was counted between two and nine times. Its antigen is currently unknown. TCRdb passed the RT-PCR reads through MiXCR, listing each CDR3 protein once. The sample has approximately 730,000 distinct CDR3 sequences, about 15% seen once. The CDR3 sequence is 16 residues long. With 0 bases clipped from V and 2 bases from J, the junction kept 6 bases outside the gene matches. CDR1 is MNHEY and CDR2 is SVGAGI in the germline V gene. The sequence came from a man aged 45-65 years who received an inactivated influenza vaccine. The chain links TRBV6-5 to TRBJ2-7, with TRBD1 identical over 8 bases. Sample: PBMCs from blood, taken around two weeks before vaccination. The CDR3 here is CASSYSFRDRTYEQYF. CDR3 coding DNA: TGTGCCAGCAGTTACTCCTTCCGGGACAGGACCTACGAGCAGTACTTC.